A single sample is the source of the 20 T cell receptor beta chains below, sequenced in a study of blood T cell repertoires in COVID-19 (dated by TCRdb to the early 2020s). The protocol used for the library was the immunoSEQ multiplex PCR assay. Drawn from immuneACCESS, this table holds only the in-frame rearrangements with V and J called that TCRdb kept. Clones are partly lost; checked studies trace under half to an unresolved V gene and leave the rest unexplained. This sample holds about 240,000 clones; about 80% were observed only once. The top ten clonotypes cover more than 9.5% of the sample. The sample comprised peripheral blood. The receptors were sampled from a woman older than 75 with acute or convalescent COVID-19.

The chain links TRBV5-1 to TRBJ2-7, with D possibly being TRBD2 (6 bases). V shed 0 bases and J shed 7 bases, with 14 bases lying between them. CDR1 SGHRS and CDR2 YFSETQ come from the germline V gene. The CDR3 spans 14 residues. The CDR3 region is CASSLDVRGGEQYF. The DNA of the CDR3 is TGCGCCAGCAGCTTGGATGTCCGCGGAGGGGAGCAGTACTTC.

V is TRBV18 and J is TRBJ2-1; 8 bases line up with TRBD1. Germline V lookup: CDR1 KGHSH, CDR2 LQKENI. The V gene end was trimmed by 3 bases and the J gene end by 0 bases; junction bases not matched to a gene: 16. CDR3 length equals 20 residues. The CDR3 is CASSPQLGTGLSSSYNEQFF. The CDR3, as DNA: TGTGCCAGCTCACCCCAATTGGGGACAGGCCTTTCCAGCTCCTACAATGAGCAGTTCTTC.

The chain uses TRBV6-5 and TRBJ1-1; the match to TRBD1 covers 8 bases. V shed 5 bases, J shed 4 bases, and the junction held 6 bases outside the gene matches. The CDR3 has 14 residues. Germline lookup yields CDR1 MNHEY and CDR2 SVGAGI. CDR3: CASSNRGGSTEAFF. Here the CDR3 DNA reads TGTGCCAGCAGTAACAGGGGGGGGAGCACTGAAGCTTTCTTT.

This clone appeared a few times. This chain uses TRBV11-2 with TRBJ2-1; the D gene is possibly TRBD1 (5 bases). Between the trimmed V and J ends, which lost 3 bases and 8 bases, there was a span of 14 bases. Germline V gene sequence: CDR1 SGHAT, CDR2 FQNNGV. The CDR3 has 14 amino acids. The CDR3 loop reads CASSLAAGLDEQFF. The DNA for the CDR3 is TGTGCCAGCAGCTTGGCGGCAGGGTTGGATGAGCAGTTCTTC.

This clone was recorded a few times. The J gene is TRBJ1-5, the V gene TRBV5-5; 10 bases are a match to TRBD1. Germline loops: CDR1 SGHKS, CDR2 YYEKEE (reference sequence). V shed 4 bases and J 9 bases; nucleotides not matched to a gene: 10. The CDR3 is made up of 15 amino acids. CDR3 bases: TGTGCCAGCAGCCGGGGACAGGGGAGTGTTCTGCCCCAGCATTTT. Its translation is CASSRGQGSVLPQHF.

The V gene is TRBV6-5, the J gene TRBJ1-3; D gene unclear. Trimming stripped 8 bases from V and 2 bases from J, with 10 bases between. The V gene's germline CDR1 is MNHEY and CDR2 SVGAGI. The CDR3 length is 13 residues. The DNA for the CDR3 is TGTGCCAGCTTCGAGGGTGCTGGAAACACCATATATTTT. Protein sequence: CASFEGAGNTIYF.

V gene TRBV2 combines with J gene TRBJ1-2, with 8 bases matching TRBD1. Trimming cost V 6 bases and J 4 bases; bases outside gene matches: 10. The CDR3 contains 15 residues. The germline gives CDR1 SNHLY, CDR2 FYNNEI. The CDR3 is CASRIGTGFSYGYTF. The CDR3 coding sequence is TGTGCCAGCAGGATAGGGACAGGATTTTCCTATGGCTACACCTTC.

The CDR3 region has the DNA TGTGCCAGCTCACCATCCAGGGGGCTCACTGAAGCTTTCTTT. Translating it yields CASSPSRGLTEAFF. The J gene is TRBJ1-1, the V gene TRBV18; 8 bases agree with TRBD1. The CDR3 length is 14 residues. The germline gives CDR1 KGHSH, CDR2 LQKENI. The junction had 3 bases not matched to a gene; V was cut back by 2 bases and J by 4 bases.

A few counts support this clone. The J gene is TRBJ2-7, the V gene TRBV9; TRBD2 agrees at 8 bases. V lost 0 bases and J lost 2; bases outside the gene matches: 1. The CDR3 runs to 14 residues. Per the germline V gene, CDR1 is SGDLS and CDR2 is YYNGEE. Here the CDR3 reads CASSVGAGAYEQYF. The CDR3 DNA is TGTGCCAGCAGCGTAGGAGCGGGGGCCTACGAGCAGTACTTC.

This clone was seen a single time. The CDR3 nucleotides are TGTGCCAGCAGCCCCGGAGGAGAGGGCAATCAGCCCCAGCATTTT. Residues: CASSPGGEGNQPQHF. The chain is built from TRBV6-5 and TRBJ1-5; D call uncertain. Trimming took 6 bases from V and 2 from J, leaving 14 bases between them. From germline, CDR1 is MNHEY and CDR2 SVGAGI. The CDR3 has 15 amino acids.

This rearrangement joins TRBV28 to TRBJ1-2, with a tentative D call TRBD1 (5 bases). CDR1 and CDR2 from the germline V gene are MDHEN and SYDVKM. The CDR3 runs to 14 residues. V lost 7 bases, J lost 4 bases, and 16 bases lay in between. DNA for the CDR3: TGTGCCAGCACCCCCGGGGGGAGTATCTATGGCTACACCTTC. Translating it yields CASTPGGSIYGYTF.

This clone appeared once. The gene calls are TRBV28 and TRBJ2-7; D may be TRBD1 (6 bases). The CDR3 spans 16 residues. Germline CDR1 reads MDHEN; CDR2 reads SYDVKM. V shed 0 bases and J shed 6 bases, with 18 bases lying between them. CDR3 in amino acids: CASSLWGQPDPFEQYF. CDR3 sequence (DNA): TGTGCCAGCAGTTTATGGGGACAACCGGATCCTTTCGAGCAGTACTTC. Variable domain in full (rest from reference TRBV28 and TRBJ2-7): DVKVTQSSRYLVKRTGEKVFLECVQDMDHENMFWYRQDPGLGLRLIYFSYDVKMKEKGDIPEGYSVSREKKERFSLILESASTNQTSMYLCASSLWGQPDPFEQYFGPGTRLTVT.

The chain combines TRBV5-4 with TRBJ1-1; D might be TRBD1 (5 bases). The CDR3 is 14 amino acids. The V gene's germline CDR1 is SGHNT and CDR2 YYREEE (reference sequence). Deletions cut 4 bases from V and 7 bases from J, with 17 bases between. Here the CDR3 DNA reads TGTGCCAGCAGCCGTGAAAGGGGCCACCTTGAAGCTTTCTTT. It yields the protein CASSRERGHLEAFF.

The chain links TRBV5-4 to TRBJ2-5; weak D call: TRBD1 (5 bases). The V end lost 1 base, the J end lost 4 bases, and 8 bases lay between the germline ends. Germline CDR1 is SGHNT and CDR2 is YYREEE (reference sequence). The length of the CDR3 is 13 residues. The CDR3 nucleotides are TGTGCCAGCAGCTTGAGACAGCGAGAGACCCAGTACTTC. Protein: CASSLRQRETQYF.

Turning to this clone: Additional DNA sequences in this sample encode the identical CDR3. The V and J genes are TRBV2 and TRBJ1-5; 7 bases line up with TRBD1. J lost 2 bases, V lost 4 bases, and 2 bases had no gene match. Germline CDR1 reads SNHLY; CDR2 reads FYNNEI. CDR3 length: 14 amino acids. The CDR3 bases are TGTGCCAGCAGTGGAGACAGGGGCAATCAGCCCCAGCATTTT. Translated: CASSGDRGNQPQHF.

Comment on this clone: Within the sample, other DNA sequences also encode this same CDR3. This chain links TRBV29-1 with TRBJ2-3; TRBD1 might be the D (8 bases). The V end lost 5 bases, the J end lost 3 bases, and 15 bases lay between the germline ends. The CDR3 consists of 14 residues. Per germline, CDR1 SQVTM and CDR2 ANQGSEA. Written as DNA, the CDR3 is TGCAGCGTTATGGACAGGGAGGGGACAGATACGCAGTATTTT. Translated, it gives CSVMDREGTDTQYF.

A single count supports this clone. The chain couples TRBV6-5 to TRBJ1-4; D not certain. V dropped 1 base and J dropped 5 bases, with 5 bases sitting between them. The CDR3 spans 13 residues. Germline V CDR1 and CDR2: MNHEY, SVGAGI. The DNA of the CDR3 is TGTGCCAGCAGTTACTTGGAGAATGAAAAACTGTTTTTT. Translated: CASSYLENEKLFF.

The chain links TRBV5-4 to TRBJ2-3, with TRBD2 matching 15 bases. Germline loops: CDR1 SGHNT, CDR2 YYREEE (reference sequence). The V segment lost 5 bases and the J segment 2 bases; nucleotides outside the gene matches: 6. The CDR3 has 17 residues. DNA for the CDR3: TGTGCCAGCAGAACCGGGACTAGCGGGGGGACCACAGATACGCAGTATTTT. It yields the protein CASRTGTSGGTTDTQYF.

V gene TRBV3-1 (or the pseudogene TRBV3-2) combines with J gene TRBJ2-3, with a weak D call TRBD2 (6 bases). The CDR3 has 15 residues. Germline CDR1 is LGHDT and CDR2 is YNNKEL (reference sequence). The V end lost 4 bases, the J end lost 1 base, and 12 bases lay between the germline ends. The CDR3 DNA follows: TGTGCCAGCAGCCGTACGTGGGGGGGCACAGATACGCAGTATTTT. This codes for CASSRTWGGTDTQYF.

The gene calls are TRBV5-1 and TRBJ1-6; 8 bases match TRBD1. In germline, CDR1 is SGHRS, CDR2 YFSETQ. CDR3 size: 17 residues. Trimming removed 5 bases from V and 8 bases from J; junction bases left unmatched: 15. In DNA form, the CDR3 reads TGCGCCAGCAGATCCCTAGGACAGGGCGGATCAGATTCACCCCTCCACTTT. This gives the protein CASRSLGQGGSDSPLHF.